The 2 T cell receptor beta chains presented below share a single source sample, sequenced in a study of cytomegalovirus exposure and HLA in healthy donors. 13 Jbeta primers and 60 Vbeta primers were used for the PCR. Repertoires were generated with immunoSEQ multiplex PCR, while TCRdb's copy carries only in-frame clones and drops some. The repertoire holds more than 100,000 clones, with less than 75% as singletons. Sequencing was performed on PBMCs. The receptors derive from a middle-aged woman in good health and CMV-seronegative.

This chain uses TRBV27 with TRBJ2-7, with 9 nucleotides matching TRBD1. The CDR3 spans 16 residues. Germline CDR1 MNHEY, CDR2 SMNVEV (reference sequence). V was pared by 6 bases and J by 1 base, with 10 bases of the junction left unmatched. CDR3 protein: CASRHRGRVGSYEQYF. The DNA for the CDR3 is TGTGCCAGCAGGCACAGGGGGCGTGTTGGGTCCTACGAGCAGTACTTC.

The chain couples TRBV4-3 to TRBJ2-7, with no clear D. The length of the CDR3 is 16 residues. Germline V gene data show CDR1 as LGHNA and CDR2 as YSLEER. The V end lost 0 bases, the J end lost 6 bases, and 18 bases lay between the germline ends. CDR3 sequence (DNA): TGCGCCAGCAGCCAAGATTTTAATGCAGGTTGGTCCGAGCAGTACTTC. This encodes CASSQDFNAGWSEQYF.